The present T cell receptor beta chain was sequenced within a study of blood T cell repertoires in COVID-19. In the study overall: Italy, Spain and the United States were the sources of the convalescent and acute COVID-19 samples.

Patients of the Seattle cohort, enrolled during active infection, were followed longitudinally. This CDR3 region has 18 residues. V was pared by 5 bases and J by 4 bases, with 14 bases of the junction left unmatched. Germline V gene sequence: CDR1 SEHNR, CDR2 FQNEAQ (reference sequence). Clones were read by immunoSEQ multiplex PCR, and TCRdb kept only the in-frame ones, dropping some. The sample has roughly 500,000 clones; 89% are singletons. Sequenced input: peripheral blood. The gene calls are TRBV7-9 and TRBJ2-2, with 9 positions matching TRBD2. The sequence was collected from a man aged 18 to 29 with COVID-19, enrolled during active disease. The CDR3 coding sequence is TGTGCCAGCAGCAATGGACTAGCGAGGAACCCGTTCACCGGGGAGCTGTTTTTT. As protein: CASSNGLARNPFTGELFF.